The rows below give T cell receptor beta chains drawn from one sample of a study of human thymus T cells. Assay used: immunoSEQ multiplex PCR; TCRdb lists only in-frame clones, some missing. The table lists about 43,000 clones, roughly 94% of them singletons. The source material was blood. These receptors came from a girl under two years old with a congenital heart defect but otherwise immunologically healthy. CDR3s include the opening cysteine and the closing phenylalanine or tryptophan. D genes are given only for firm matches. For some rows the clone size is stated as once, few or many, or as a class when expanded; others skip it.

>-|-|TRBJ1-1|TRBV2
CASSAGATEAFF
TGTGCCAGCAGTGCAGGGGCCACTGAAGCTTTCTTT
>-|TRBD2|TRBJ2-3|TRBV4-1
CASSSRLAGGGSTDTQYF
TGCGCCAGCAGTTCCCGACTAGCGGGAGGTGGGAGCACAGATACGCAGTATTTT
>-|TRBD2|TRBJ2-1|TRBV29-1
CSVETSGRVYNEQFF
TGCAGCGTTGAGACTAGCGGGAGGGTATACAATGAGCAGTTCTTC
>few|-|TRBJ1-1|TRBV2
CASGRGNTEAFF
TGTGCCTCCGGGCGGGGGAACACTGAAGCTTTCTTT
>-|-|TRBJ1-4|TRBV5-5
CASREGRGEKLFF
TGTGCCAGCAGGGAGGGAAGAGGGGAAAAACTGTTTTTT
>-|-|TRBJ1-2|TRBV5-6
CASSPRGGNKFF
TGTGCCAGCAGTCCGCGTGGGGGGAACAAGTTCTTC
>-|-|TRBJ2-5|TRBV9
CASSSRPTQETQYF
TGTGCCAGCAGCTCTCGACCGACACAAGAGACCCAGTACTTC
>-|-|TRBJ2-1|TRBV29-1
CGVGAFSVRNEQFF
TGCGGCGTTGGAGCCTTCAGCGTACGGAATGAGCAGTTCTTC
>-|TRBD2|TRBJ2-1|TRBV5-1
CASSLGLAGLSSYNEQFF
TGCGCCAGCAGCCTGGGGCTAGCGGGTCTTAGCTCCTACAATGAGCAGTTCTTC
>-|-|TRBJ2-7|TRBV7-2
CASSKRAGYSFLDEQYF
TGTGCCAGCAGCAAGCGGGCCGGGTATAGCTTTCTTGACGAGCAGTACTTC
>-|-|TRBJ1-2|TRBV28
CASSYAGEGYGYTF
TGTGCCAGCAGTTACGCAGGGGAAGGCTATGGCTACACCTTC
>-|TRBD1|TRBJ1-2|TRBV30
CAWNRGEGPYGYTF
TGTGCCTGGAACAGGGGGGAGGGGCCCTATGGCTACACCTTC
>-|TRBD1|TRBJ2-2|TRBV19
CASGTGATNTGELFF
TGTGCCAGTGGAACAGGGGCGACGAACACCGGGGAGCTGTTTTTT
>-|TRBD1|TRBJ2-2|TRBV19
CASSMVQGVNTGELFF
TGTGCCAGTAGTATGGTACAGGGGGTCAACACCGGGGAGCTGTTTTTT
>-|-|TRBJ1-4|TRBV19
CASGWDATNEKLFF
TGTGCCAGTGGTTGGGACGCAACTAATGAAAAACTGTTTTTT
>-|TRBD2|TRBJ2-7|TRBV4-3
CASSQESSSGRYRCYEQYF
TGCGCCAGCAGCCAAGAATCGTCTAGCGGGAGGTACCGTTGCTACGAGCAGTACTTC
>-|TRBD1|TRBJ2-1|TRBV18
CASSPGQGASYNEQFF
TGTGCCAGCTCACCGGGACAGGGGGCCTCCTACAATGAGCAGTTCTTC
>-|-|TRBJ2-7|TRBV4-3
CASSQDGGRGPTYEQYF
TGCGCCAGCAGCCAAGATGGGGGCCGAGGTCCGACCTACGAGCAGTACTTC
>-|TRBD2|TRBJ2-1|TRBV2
CASSPGTTYNEQFF
TGTGCCAGCAGTCCCGGGACTACTTACAATGAGCAGTTCTTC
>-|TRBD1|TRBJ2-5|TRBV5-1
CASSLRRSGQTQAETQYF
TGCGCCAGCAGCTTACGCCGATCGGGACAGACTCAGGCAGAGACCCAGTACTTC
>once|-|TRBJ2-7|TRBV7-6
CASSLLGAPYEQYF
TGTGCCAGCAGCTTATTGGGAGCCCCCTACGAGCAGTACTTC
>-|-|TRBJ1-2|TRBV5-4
CASSLSGTLNYGYTF
TGTGCCAGCAGCTTAAGTGGGACACTTAACTATGGCTACACCTTC
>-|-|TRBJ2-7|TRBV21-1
CASSKAWGPHF
TGTGCCAGCAGCAAAGCATGGGGGCCACACTTC
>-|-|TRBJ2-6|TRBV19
CASRARSSGANVLTF
TGTGCCAGTAGAGCCAGGAGCTCTGGGGCCAACGTCCTGACTTTC
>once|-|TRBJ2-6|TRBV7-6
CASSNEGSGANVLTF
TGTGCCAGCAGCAACGAAGGCTCTGGGGCCAACGTCCTGACTTTC
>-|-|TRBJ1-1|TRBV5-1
CASSLERGVTEAFF
TGCGCCAGCAGCTTGGAGAGGGGGGTCACTGAAGCTTTCTTT
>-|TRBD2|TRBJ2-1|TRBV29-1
CSVEGLADVRAYNEQFF
TGCAGCGTTGAGGGACTAGCGGATGTTCGAGCCTACAATGAGCAGTTCTTC
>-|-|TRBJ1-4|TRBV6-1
CASSEKGVVSEKLFF
TGTGCCAGCAGTGAAAAGGGGGTGGTTAGTGAAAAACTGTTTTTT
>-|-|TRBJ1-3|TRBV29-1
CSVEDQNSGNTIYF
TGCAGCGTTGAAGATCAGAATTCTGGAAACACCATATATTTT
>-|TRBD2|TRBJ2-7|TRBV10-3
CAIRKEVTSGRYEQYF
TGTGCCATCAGGAAGGAGGTGACTAGCGGGAGGTACGAGCAGTACTTC
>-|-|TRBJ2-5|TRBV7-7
CASSLLGGGQETQYF
TGTGCCAGCAGCTTACTAGGAGGGGGCCAAGAGACCCAGTACTTC
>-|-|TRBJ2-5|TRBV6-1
CASSVLLGGETQYF
TGTGCCAGCAGTGTCCTGCTTGGGGGGGAGACCCAGTACTTC